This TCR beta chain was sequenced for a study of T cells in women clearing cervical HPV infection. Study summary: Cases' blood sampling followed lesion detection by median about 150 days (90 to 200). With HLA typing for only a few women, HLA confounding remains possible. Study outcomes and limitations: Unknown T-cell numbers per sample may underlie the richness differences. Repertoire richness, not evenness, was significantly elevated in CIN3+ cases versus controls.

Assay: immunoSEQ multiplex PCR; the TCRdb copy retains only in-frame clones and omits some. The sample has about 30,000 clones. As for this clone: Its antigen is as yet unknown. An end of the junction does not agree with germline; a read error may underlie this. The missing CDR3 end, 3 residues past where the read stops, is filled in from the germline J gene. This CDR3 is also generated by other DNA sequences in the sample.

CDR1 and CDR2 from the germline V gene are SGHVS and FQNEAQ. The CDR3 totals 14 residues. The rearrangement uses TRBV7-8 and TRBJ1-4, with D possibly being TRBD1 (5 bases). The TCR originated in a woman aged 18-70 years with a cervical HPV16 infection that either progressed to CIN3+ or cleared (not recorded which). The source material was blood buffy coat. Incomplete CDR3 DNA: TGTGTCAGCAGCGCCGGGACTGTCTGGGAAAAA. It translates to CVSSAGTVWEK. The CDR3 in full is CVSSAGTVWEKLFF.